This is a list of T cell receptor beta chains from one sample in a study of T cell repertoires in cytomegalovirus infection. These receptors have no known antigen. TCRdb passed the reads through MiXCR, listing each CDR3 protein once. The sample gives about 920,000 distinct CDR3 sequences, around 30% of which show up once; about an eighth is in the top ten. This material consisted of cultured CD8+ T cells from PBMCs, taken from culture after CMV antigen stimulation. The receptors come from a human donor in good health (CMV status not recorded). Some clones in this sample may be carry-over from other donors' samples. Each CDR3 is given with its conserved first and last residue. Fields, in order: D gene, clone size, J gene, V gene, CDR3 DNA, CDR3 protein. The D gene is left open where the match is weak. Only part of the rows carry a size: once, few, many, or a class if the clone is expanded.

NA,NA,TRBJ1-2,TRBV19,TGTGCCAGTAGTATAAATCAGCAGGGATTGGAAGGCTACACCTTC,CASSINQQGLEGYTF
NA,NA,TRBJ2-2,TRBV6-2/TRBV6-3,TGTGCCAGCAGTTACTGGTTGGGAGCCCCAACGAACACCGGGGAGCTGTTTTTT,CASSYWLGAPTNTGELFF
NA,NA,TRBJ2-5,TRBV28,TGTGCCAGCAGTTTACGTCAAGGGAGCGAGGCGGAGACCCAGTACTTC,CASSLRQGSEAETQYF
TRBD2,few,TRBJ2-1,TRBV11-3,TGTGCCAGCACCCTTAGCGGGTCGGGCAATGAGCAGTTCTTC,CASTLSGSGNEQFF
TRBD1,NA,TRBJ1-2,TRBV12-3/TRBV12-4,TGTGCCAGCAGTTTGAAGGGGCCAGAAGGGGGCAATGGCTACACCTTC,CASSLKGPEGGNGYTF
NA,NA,TRBJ2-2,TRBV3-1,TGTGCCAGCAGCCAGGTGGGGGCTACCGGGGAGCTGTTTTTT,CASSQVGATGELFF
NA,few,TRBJ1-6,TRBV19,TGTGCCAGTAGTATAAGCGTTAATTCACCCCTCCACTTT,CASSISVNSPLHF
TRBD1,NA,TRBJ1-5,TRBV25-1,TGTGCCAGCAGTGGAGGGAGGCAGGGGGCCTGGAGAGGCAATCAGCCCCAGCATTTT,CASSGGRQGAWRGNQPQHF
TRBD1,once,TRBJ1-5,TRBV5-6,TGTGCCAGCAGCTTTGGCCCCGGGACAGGGGAATCGTATCAGCCCCAGCATTTT,CASSFGPGTGESYQPQHF
NA,NA,TRBJ2-7,TRBV6-5,TGTGCCAGCAGTTCCGCGGGACAGACCTACAAGCAGTACTTC,CASSSAGQTYKQYF
TRBD1,NA,TRBJ2-2,TRBV7-4,TGTGTCAGCAGGGGGCGGCAGCACTTGAACACCGGGGAGCTGTTTTTT,CVSRGRQHLNTGELFF
NA,NA,TRBJ2-3,TRBV19,TGTGCCAGTAGTATAAGGGTACCAGGCACAGATACGCAGTATTTT,CASSIRVPGTDTQYF
NA,few,TRBJ1-5,TRBV6-1,TGTGCCAGCAGTGGAGGAACCAAACATAGCAATCAGCCCCAGCATTTT,CASSGGTKHSNQPQHF
NA,NA,TRBJ1-1,TRBV6-5,TGTGCCAACGGGGTGTACAGGGACACTGAAGCTTTCTTT,CANGVYRDTEAFF
NA,many,TRBJ2-2,TRBV7-6,TGTGCCAGCAGCTCAAAGAACACCGGGGAGCTGTTTTTT,CASSSKNTGELFF
NA,few,TRBJ1-1,TRBV12-5,TGTGCTAGTGGTTTGGTCCGGGGACTCGTGGCTGAAGCTTTCTTT,CASGLVRGLVAEAFF
TRBD1,NA,TRBJ2-1,TRBV4-3,TGCGCCAGCAGCCAAGAACAGGGGGCTGTTTACAATGAGCAGTTCTTC,CASSQEQGAVYNEQFF
TRBD2,NA,TRBJ2-1,TRBV20-1,TGCAGTGCTAGACTCCCTAGCGGAGAGCAGTTCTTC,CSARLPSGEQFF
NA,NA,TRBJ1-1,TRBV19,TGTGCCAGTAGTATAGATCTTGGATCCCTGACTACTGAAGCTTTCTTT,CASSIDLGSLTTEAFF
TRBD1,few,TRBJ1-6,TRBV19,TGTGCCAGTAGTATGTCGACAGGGGGCTCACCCCTCCACTTT,CASSMSTGGSPLHF
NA,few,TRBJ2-5,TRBV6-2/TRBV6-3,TGTGCCAGCACCCCGGGTCCGGGGACCCAGTACTTC,CASTPGPGTQYF
TRBD2,NA,TRBJ2-1,TRBV7-9,TGTGCCAGCAGGGGGACTAGCGGGGGACCCCTGGCCCATGAGCAGTTCTTC,CASRGTSGGPLAHEQFF
NA,NA,TRBJ2-2,TRBV7-3,TGTGCCAGCAGCTTACCGAGGACAGACCTCGTGCTATACGGGGAGCTGTTTTTT,CASSLPRTDLVLYGELFF
NA,NA,TRBJ1-1,TRBV7-6,TGTGCCAGCAGCTTGAACGGGGGAATGGGTGAAGCTTTCTTT,CASSLNGGMGEAFF
NA,NA,TRBJ2-1,TRBV20-1,TGCAGTGCTAGACGCCTATATCAGAGCGGTTATTCCTACAATGAGCAGTTCTTC,CSARRLYQSGYSYNEQFF
TRBD1,few,TRBJ1-1,TRBV6-6,TGTGCCAGCAACACAGGGGTTGGGACTGAAGCTTTCTTT,CASNTGVGTEAFF
NA,few,TRBJ1-1,TRBV19,TGTGCCAGTAGTATAGGGGTCACTGAAGCTTTCTTT,CASSIGVTEAFF
TRBD2,NA,TRBJ2-3,TRBV4-3,TGCGCCAGCAGCCAAGCGGAGCGGGGTACTGATACGCAGTATTTT,CASSQAERGTDTQYF
TRBD1,many,TRBJ1-1,TRBV7-8,TGTGCCAGCAGACAAATGACAGGGGGCCCTGAAGCTTTCTTT,CASRQMTGGPEAFF
NA,once,TRBJ2-1,TRBV7-6,TGTGCCGCGGGTGGGATGGGTCCCAACAATGAGCAGTTCTTC,CAAGGMGPNNEQFF
NA,many,TRBJ1-4,TRBV12-3/TRBV12-4,TGTGCCAGCAGTTTGACGCGAACTAATGAAAAACTGTTTTTT,CASSLTRTNEKLFF
TRBD1,many,TRBJ1-1,TRBV11-2,TGTGCCAGCAGCTTCCACCGGGACAGGGGGGAAACTGAAGCTTTCTTT,CASSFHRDRGETEAFF
TRBD1,NA,TRBJ1-1,TRBV4-1,TGCGCCAGCAGCCCCGAACAGGGGGCGGACACTGAAGCTTTCTTT,CASSPEQGADTEAFF
NA,NA,TRBJ1-5,TRBV19,TGTGCCAGTAGTATAGTGGGGTATAGCAATCAGCCCCAGCATTTT,CASSIVGYSNQPQHF
NA,NA,TRBJ1-3,TRBV6-1,TGTGCCAGCAGGTCCCTGTCTGGAAACACCATATATTTT,CASRSLSGNTIYF
NA,NA,TRBJ2-1,TRBV7-9,TGTGCCAGCAGCCACACCATAGTAGAGGGTGAGCAGTTCTTC,CASSHTIVEGEQFF
TRBD1,NA,TRBJ1-1,TRBV10-3,TGTGCCATTCGGACAGGGAACACTGAAGCTTTCTTT,CAIRTGNTEAFF
NA,few,TRBJ1-2,TRBV5-4,TGTGCCAGCAGGGGTTGGGACAACAACTATGGCTACACCTTC,CASRGWDNNYGYTF
NA,many,TRBJ1-6,TRBV12-3/TRBV12-4,TGTGCCAGCAGTTTTCTGATTACGGAAGCCTGGCCGAGCTCCTATAATTCACCCCTCCACTTT,CASSFLITEAWPSSYNSPLHF
NA,few,TRBJ1-1,TRBV19,TGTGCCAGTAGTATTTACGCCTTTGAGGGGGGGATCACTGAAGCTTTCTTT,CASSIYAFEGGITEAFF
NA,many,TRBJ2-2,TRBV7-8,TGTGCCAGCACCCCCGGTTGGGCTAGCGCCGGGGAGCTGTTTTTT,CASTPGWASAGELFF
NA,few,TRBJ2-5,TRBV27,TGTGCCAGCAGTCCCGAGGAGGTAGACCGTGCGGCACAAGAGACCCAGTACTTC,CASSPEEVDRAAQETQYF
TRBD1,few,TRBJ1-2,TRBV7-6,TGTGCCAGCAGCTTAGGGGACAGGGAATTACTGTATGGCTACACCTTC,CASSLGDRELLYGYTF
TRBD1,few,TRBJ2-3,TRBV12-3/TRBV12-4,TGTGCCAGCAGTACGTGGACAGGGGATGGCCATACGCAGTATTTT,CASSTWTGDGHTQYF
NA,NA,TRBJ2-5,TRBV4-1,TGCGCCAGCAGCCAGGGAATCTACGAGGGGGAGACCCAGTACTTC,CASSQGIYEGETQYF
NA,few,TRBJ1-2,TRBV27,TGTGCCAGCAGTTTATCGGCCAGGGCGGGCTACACCTTC,CASSLSARAGYTF
NA,NA,TRBJ1-3,TRBV9,TGTGCCAGCAGCGTAGCCGGGAGAGGAAACACCATATATTTT,CASSVAGRGNTIYF
NA,NA,TRBJ2-1,TRBV4-1,TGCGCCAGCAGCCCTGAAGCTGGGAGCCCTCTACCCGATGAGCAGTTCTTC,CASSPEAGSPLPDEQFF
NA,many,TRBJ2-1,TRBV7-8,TGTGCCAGCAGCTTAGAGGGGGGGGGTGAGCAGTTCTTC,CASSLEGGGEQFF
NA,many,TRBJ1-5,TRBV12-5,TGTGCTAGTGGTTTGGTATCCTACGAGGGCAATCAGCCCCAGCATTTT,CASGLVSYEGNQPQHF
NA,NA,TRBJ2-2,TRBV10-3,TGTGCCATCAGTGACGAGGGGCGAAACACCGGGGAGCTGTTTTTT,CAISDEGRNTGELFF